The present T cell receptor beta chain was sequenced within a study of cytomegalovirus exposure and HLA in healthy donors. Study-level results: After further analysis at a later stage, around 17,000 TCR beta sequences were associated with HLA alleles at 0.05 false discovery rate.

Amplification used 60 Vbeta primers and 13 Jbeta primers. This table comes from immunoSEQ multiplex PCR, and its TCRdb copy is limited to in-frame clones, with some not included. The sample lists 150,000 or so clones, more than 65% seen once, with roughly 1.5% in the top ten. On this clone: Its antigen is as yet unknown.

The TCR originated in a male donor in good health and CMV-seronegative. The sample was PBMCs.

Written as DNA, the CDR3 is TGTGCCACCCAGGGGGCCTTTTATGGCTACACCTTC. Translation gives CATQGAFYGYTF. The chain combines TRBV19 with TRBJ1-2; 8 bases align to TRBD1. Germline V gene lookup returns CDR1 LNHDA and CDR2 SQIVND (reference sequence). The CDR3 is made up of 12 amino acids. With 10 bases clipped from V and 5 bases from J, the junction kept 6 bases outside the gene matches.